Listed below are T cell receptor beta chains from one sample, sequenced in a study of blood T cell repertoires in COVID-19. Only in-frame clones appear in the TCRdb table, and some are missing; sequencing was by immunoSEQ multiplex PCR. The sample includes around 270,000 clones, about 86% of them seen just once. The specimen was peripheral blood. Source of these receptors: a person aged 70 to 85 with COVID-19, enrolled during active disease. Both conserved end residues are part of each CDR3. D genes are given only for firm matches. Expanded clones get a size class; other rows say once, few or many, or leave the size out.

D gene: NA
J gene: TRBJ1-4
V gene: TRBV19
clone size: few
CDR3 protein: CASSGSRTTNEKLFF
CDR3 DNA: TGTGCCAGTAGCGGGTCCCGAACAACTAATGAAAAACTGTTTTTT

D gene: NA
J gene: TRBJ2-3
V gene: TRBV3-1/TRBV3-2
clone size: NA
CDR3 protein: CASSHGGRTDTQYF
CDR3 DNA: TGTGCCAGCAGCCATGGGGGCCGCACAGATACGCAGTATTTT

D gene: TRBD1
J gene: TRBJ1-2
V gene: TRBV28
clone size: NA
CDR3 protein: CASSIPGGSNYGYTF
CDR3 DNA: TGTGCCAGCAGTATTCCAGGGGGCTCTAACTATGGCTACACCTTC

D gene: NA
J gene: TRBJ1-2
V gene: TRBV5-1
clone size: NA
CDR3 protein: CASSLEEQKKFF
CDR3 DNA: TGCGCCAGCAGCTTGGAGGAGCAAAAAAAGTTCTTC

D gene: TRBD1
J gene: TRBJ1-1
V gene: TRBV7-2
clone size: NA
CDR3 protein: CASSLTPGQTEAFF
CDR3 DNA: TGTGCCAGCAGCTTAACCCCGGGACAGACTGAAGCTTTCTTT

D gene: TRBD1
J gene: TRBJ1-4
V gene: TRBV3-1/TRBV3-2
clone size: NA
CDR3 protein: CASSRDRATGKLFF
CDR3 DNA: TGTGCCAGCAGCCGGGACAGGGCAACAGGGAAACTGTTTTTT

D gene: NA
J gene: TRBJ2-1
V gene: TRBV2
clone size: NA
CDR3 protein: CASVPRDEQFF
CDR3 DNA: TGTGCCAGCGTGCCTCGAGATGAGCAGTTCTTC

D gene: TRBD1
J gene: TRBJ1-4
V gene: TRBV27
clone size: NA
CDR3 protein: CASSRTGPGEKLFF
CDR3 DNA: TGTGCCAGCAGCCGGACAGGGCCAGGCGAAAAACTGTTTTTT

D gene: TRBD2
J gene: TRBJ2-7
V gene: TRBV4-1
clone size: NA
CDR3 protein: CASSRTPPLASGGCPIYEQYF
CDR3 DNA: TGCGCCAGCAGCCGAACACCTCCCCTGGCTAGCGGGGGGTGCCCAATTTACGAGCAGTACTTC

D gene: NA
J gene: TRBJ1-4
V gene: TRBV5-1
clone size: few
CDR3 protein: CASSSDLGQTEKLFF
CDR3 DNA: TGCGCCAGCAGCTCCGACCTAGGACAGACCGAAAAACTGTTTTTT

D gene: TRBD1
J gene: TRBJ2-1
V gene: TRBV6-2/TRBV6-3
clone size: NA
CDR3 protein: CASTPRAGQAGNEQFF
CDR3 DNA: TGTGCCAGCACCCCTCGAGCCGGACAGGCGGGCAATGAGCAGTTCTTC

D gene: NA
J gene: TRBJ2-5
V gene: TRBV28
clone size: NA
CDR3 protein: CASSSGGPETQYF
CDR3 DNA: TGTGCCAGCAGTTCGGGCGGGCCAGAGACCCAGTACTTC

D gene: NA
J gene: TRBJ1-5
V gene: TRBV11-2
clone size: NA
CDR3 protein: CASSPGTYSNQPQHF
CDR3 DNA: TGTGCCAGCAGCCCCGGGACATATAGCAATCAGCCCCAGCATTTT

D gene: NA
J gene: TRBJ1-1
V gene: TRBV11-3
clone size: NA
CDR3 protein: CASRGRNTEAFF
CDR3 DNA: TGTGCCAGCAGGGGGAGGAACACTGAAGCTTTCTTT

D gene: NA
J gene: TRBJ2-1
V gene: TRBV9
clone size: NA
CDR3 protein: CASSATEDRYNEQFF
CDR3 DNA: TGTGCCAGCAGCGCAACGGAGGACAGATACAATGAGCAGTTCTTC

D gene: TRBD1
J gene: TRBJ1-2
V gene: TRBV3-1/TRBV3-2
clone size: NA
CDR3 protein: CASSPPQGARNGYTF
CDR3 DNA: TGTGCCAGCAGCCCTCCACAGGGGGCGCGGAATGGCTACACCTTC

D gene: TRBD1
J gene: TRBJ1-2
V gene: TRBV7-9
clone size: NA
CDR3 protein: CASSPIIQGAGEGYTF
CDR3 DNA: TGTGCCAGCAGCCCGATAATACAGGGGGCCGGAGAAGGCTACACCTTC